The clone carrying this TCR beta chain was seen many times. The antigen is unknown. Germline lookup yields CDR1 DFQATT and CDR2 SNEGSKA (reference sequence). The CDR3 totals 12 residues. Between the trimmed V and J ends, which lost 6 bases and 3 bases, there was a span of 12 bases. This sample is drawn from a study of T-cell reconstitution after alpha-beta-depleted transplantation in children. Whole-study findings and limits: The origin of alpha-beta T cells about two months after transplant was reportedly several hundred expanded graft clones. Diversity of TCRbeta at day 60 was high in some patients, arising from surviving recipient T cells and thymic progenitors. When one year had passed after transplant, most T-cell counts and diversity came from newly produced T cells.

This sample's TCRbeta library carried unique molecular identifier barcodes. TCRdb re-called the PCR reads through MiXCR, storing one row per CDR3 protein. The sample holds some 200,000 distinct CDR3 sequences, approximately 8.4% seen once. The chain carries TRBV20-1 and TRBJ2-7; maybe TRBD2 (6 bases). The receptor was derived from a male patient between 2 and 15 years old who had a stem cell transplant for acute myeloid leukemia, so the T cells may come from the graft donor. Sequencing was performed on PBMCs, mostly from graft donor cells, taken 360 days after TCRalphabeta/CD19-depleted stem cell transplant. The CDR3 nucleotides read TGCAGTGCCCGATTGGAGGGCTACGAGCAGTACTTC. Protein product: CSARLEGYEQYF.